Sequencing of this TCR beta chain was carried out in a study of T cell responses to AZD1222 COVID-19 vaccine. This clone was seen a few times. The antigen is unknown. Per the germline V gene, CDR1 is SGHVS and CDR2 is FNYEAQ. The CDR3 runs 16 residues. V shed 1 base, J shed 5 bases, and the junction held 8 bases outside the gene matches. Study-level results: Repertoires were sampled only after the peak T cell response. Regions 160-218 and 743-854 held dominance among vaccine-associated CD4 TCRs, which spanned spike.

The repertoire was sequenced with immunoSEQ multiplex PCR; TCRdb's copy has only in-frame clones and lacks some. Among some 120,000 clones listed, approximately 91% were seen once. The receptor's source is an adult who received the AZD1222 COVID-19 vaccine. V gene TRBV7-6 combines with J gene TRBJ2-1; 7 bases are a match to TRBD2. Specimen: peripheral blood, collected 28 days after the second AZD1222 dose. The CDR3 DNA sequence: TGTGCCAGCAGCTTAGGGGTAGCGGGCCTGAACAATGAGCAGTTCTTC. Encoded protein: CASSLGVAGLNNEQFF.